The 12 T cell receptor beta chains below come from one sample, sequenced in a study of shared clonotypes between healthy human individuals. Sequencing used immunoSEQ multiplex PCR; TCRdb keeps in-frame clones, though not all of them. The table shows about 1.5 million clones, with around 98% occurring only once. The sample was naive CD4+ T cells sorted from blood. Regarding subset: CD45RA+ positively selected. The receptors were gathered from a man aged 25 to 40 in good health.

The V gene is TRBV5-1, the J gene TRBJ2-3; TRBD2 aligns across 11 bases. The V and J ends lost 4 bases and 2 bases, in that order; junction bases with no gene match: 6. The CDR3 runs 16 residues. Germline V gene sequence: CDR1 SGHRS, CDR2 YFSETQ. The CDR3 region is CASSPGLAALTDTQYF. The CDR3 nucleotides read TGCGCCAGCAGCCCGGGACTAGCGGCACTCACAGATACGCAGTATTTT.

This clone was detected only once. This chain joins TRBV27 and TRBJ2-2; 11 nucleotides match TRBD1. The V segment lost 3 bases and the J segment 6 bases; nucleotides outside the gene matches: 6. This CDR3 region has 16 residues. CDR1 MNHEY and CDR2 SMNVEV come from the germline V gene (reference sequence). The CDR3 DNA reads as TGTGCCAGCAGTTTGAGAGGACAGGGGGCATCCGGGGAGCTGTTTTTT. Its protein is CASSLRGQGASGELFF.

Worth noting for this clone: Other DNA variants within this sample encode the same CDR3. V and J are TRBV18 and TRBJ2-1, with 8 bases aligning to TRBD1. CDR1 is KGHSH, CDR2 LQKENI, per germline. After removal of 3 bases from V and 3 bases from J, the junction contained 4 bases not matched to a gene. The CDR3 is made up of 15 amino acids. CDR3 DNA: TGTGCCAGCTCACCCGGACAGGGTAACTACAATGAGCAGTTCTTC. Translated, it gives CASSPGQGNYNEQFF.

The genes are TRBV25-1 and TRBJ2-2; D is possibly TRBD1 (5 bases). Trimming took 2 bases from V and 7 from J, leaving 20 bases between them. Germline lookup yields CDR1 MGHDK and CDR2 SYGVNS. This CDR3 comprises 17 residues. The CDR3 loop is CASSEQGIGVSVGELFF. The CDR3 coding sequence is TGTGCCAGCAGTGAACAGGGTATAGGGGTGTCGGTCGGGGAGCTGTTTTTT. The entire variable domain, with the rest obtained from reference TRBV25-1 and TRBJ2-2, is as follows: EADIYQTPRYLVIGTGKKITLECSQTMGHDKMYWYQQDPGMELHLIHYSYGVNSTEKGDLSSESTVSRIRTEHFPLTLESARPSHTSQYLCASSEQGIGVSVGELFFGEGSRLTVL.

DNA for the CDR3: TGCGCCAGCAGCTCCGACGCTATCAATGAGCAGTTCTTC. This encodes CASSSDAINEQFF. The chain has TRBV5-1 and TRBJ2-1, with no clear D. The germline CDR1 and CDR2 sequences are SGHRS and YFSETQ. V was shortened by 3 bases and J by 6 bases, with 10 bases between the two germline ends. CDR3 size: 13 residues.

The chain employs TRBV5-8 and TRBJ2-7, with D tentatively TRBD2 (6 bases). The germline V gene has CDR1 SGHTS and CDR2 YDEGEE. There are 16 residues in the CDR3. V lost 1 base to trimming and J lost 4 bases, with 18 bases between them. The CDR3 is CASSLRPRGSLYEQYF. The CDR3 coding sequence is TGTGCCAGCAGCTTGCGGCCCCGGGGGAGCCTATACGAGCAGTACTTC.

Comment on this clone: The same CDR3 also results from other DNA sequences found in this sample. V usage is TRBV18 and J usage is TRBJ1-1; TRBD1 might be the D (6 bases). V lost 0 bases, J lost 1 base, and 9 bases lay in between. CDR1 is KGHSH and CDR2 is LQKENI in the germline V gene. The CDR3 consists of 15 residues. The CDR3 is CASSPPGQKNTEAFF. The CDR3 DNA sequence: TGTGCCAGCTCACCACCCGGACAGAAGAACACTGAAGCTTTCTTT.

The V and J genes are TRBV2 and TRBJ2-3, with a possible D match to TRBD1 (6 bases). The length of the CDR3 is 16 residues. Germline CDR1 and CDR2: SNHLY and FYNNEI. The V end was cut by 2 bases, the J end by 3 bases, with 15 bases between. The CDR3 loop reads CASSELGGVGTDTQYF. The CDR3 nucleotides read TGTGCCAGCAGTGAATTAGGGGGAGTTGGTACAGATACGCAGTATTTT.

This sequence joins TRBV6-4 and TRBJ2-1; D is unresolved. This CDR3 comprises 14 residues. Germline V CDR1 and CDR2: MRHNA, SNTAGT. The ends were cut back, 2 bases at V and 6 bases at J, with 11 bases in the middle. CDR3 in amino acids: CASSDGPAPNEQFF. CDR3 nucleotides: TGTGCCAGCAGTGACGGGCCGGCCCCCAATGAGCAGTTCTTC.

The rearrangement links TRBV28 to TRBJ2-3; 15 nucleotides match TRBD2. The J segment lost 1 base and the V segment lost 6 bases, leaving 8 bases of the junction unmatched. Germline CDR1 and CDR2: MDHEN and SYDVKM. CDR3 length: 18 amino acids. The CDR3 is CASRNSGLAGGGTDTQYF. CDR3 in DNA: TGTGCCAGCAGGAATTCGGGACTAGCGGGAGGAGGCACAGATACGCAGTATTTT.

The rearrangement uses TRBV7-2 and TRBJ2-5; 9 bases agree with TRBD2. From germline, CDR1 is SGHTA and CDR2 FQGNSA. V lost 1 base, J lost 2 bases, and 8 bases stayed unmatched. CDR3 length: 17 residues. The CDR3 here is CASSLVGGRARQETQYF. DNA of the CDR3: TGTGCCAGCAGCTTAGTCGGCGGGAGGGCCAGACAAGAGACCCAGTACTTC.

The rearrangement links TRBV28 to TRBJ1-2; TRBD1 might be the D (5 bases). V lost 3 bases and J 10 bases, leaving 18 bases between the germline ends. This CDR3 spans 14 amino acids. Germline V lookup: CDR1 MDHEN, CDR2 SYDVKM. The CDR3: CASSLGSGNSVYTF. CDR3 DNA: TGTGCCAGCAGTTTGGGGTCAGGGAATAGTGTCTACACCTTC.